This T cell receptor beta chain was captured in a study of blood T cell repertoires in COVID-19. Overall study: Samples came from the United States, Italy and Spain, spanning acute and convalescent COVID-19. T cells, B-cell-depleted T cells, or PBMCs provided the cDNA or gDNA that served as material.

Per the original methods: Estimation of nucleated cell counts was performed using reference gene primer amplification. Assay: immunoSEQ multiplex PCR; the TCRdb copy retains only in-frame clones and omits some. The V and J calls and clone size come from that table; D and trimming were worked out from the DNA. The sample has around 71,000 clones; 65% to 80% are singletons. The CDR3 has 14 amino acids. Trimming removed 4 bases at V and 3 bases at J, with 12 bases between. Germline V CDR1 and CDR2: MNHEY, SVGAGI. The sequenced material came from peripheral blood. This chain uses TRBV6-5 with TRBJ1-2, with a weak D call TRBD1 (5 bases). The receptor was isolated from a woman of 80 years or more with active or convalescent COVID-19. For the CDR3, the DNA is TGTGCCAGCAGTTCGGGGGGTTTGGACTATGGCTACACCTTC. Its protein product is CASSSGGLDYGYTF.